Listed below are T cell receptor beta chains from one sample, sequenced in a study of early stage breast cancer tumors. TCRdb's table, derived via immunoSEQ multiplex PCR, lists solely in-frame clones and lacks some. The table has about 50,000 clones, about three quarters seen once. The sample consisted of blood. The receptors derive from a person aged 30-39 years with breast cancer. Both conserved end residues are part of each CDR3. The D gene is left open where the match is weak. Where a row states a size, it is once, few, many or the class of an expanded clone; other rows omit it.

size | J | V | D | DNA | CDR3
NA | TRBJ1-2 | TRBV19 | TRBD1 | TGTGCCAGTAGTACCGGTGACAGGGGCCTCTATGGCTACACCTTC | CASSTGDRGLYGYTF
few | TRBJ1-6 | TRBV5-1 | NA | TGCGCCAGCAGCTTGGATCCCAACAAGAATTCACCCCTCCACTTT | CASSLDPNKNSPLHF
NA | TRBJ1-4 | TRBV5-1 | NA | TGCGCCAGCAGCTTAACCGTACAGGCGGCTCCTAATGAAAAACTGTTTTTT | CASSLTVQAAPNEKLFF
NA | TRBJ2-1 | TRBV6-5 | TRBD2 | TGTGCCAGCAGTGCGCCGGGACTAGCCTACAATGAGCAGTTCTTC | CASSAPGLAYNEQFF
NA | TRBJ2-3 | TRBV2 | TRBD2 | TGTGCCAGCAGTATGACTAGCGGGAGCACAGATACGCAGTATTTT | CASSMTSGSTDTQYF
NA | TRBJ2-7 | TRBV29-1 | NA | TGCAGCGTTGAAAGGGACGGTACTTACGAGCAGTACTTC | CSVERDGTYEQYF
few | TRBJ1-6 | TRBV10-1 | NA | TGCGCCAGCAGTGAGTCGGAAGAAGGTTCACCCCTCCACTTT | CASSESEEGSPLHF
NA | TRBJ2-7 | TRBV9 | NA | TGTGCCAGCAGCTTAAGGGAGGGGGGCGGCGAGCAGTACTTC | CASSLREGGGEQYF
NA | TRBJ2-1 | TRBV19 | TRBD1 | TGTGCCAGTAGTATGGGGGACAGGGGTTTGAATGAGCAGTTCTTC | CASSMGDRGLNEQFF
NA | TRBJ1-2 | TRBV28 | NA | TGTGCCAGCAGTCCCGGGGCCAACTATGGCTACACCTTC | CASSPGANYGYTF
once | TRBJ2-6 | TRBV6-5 | NA | TGTGCCAGCAGTTACTCCGGGACCTCTGGGGCCAACGTCCTGACTTTC | CASSYSGTSGANVLTF
NA | TRBJ1-2 | TRBV5-6 | NA | TGTGCCAGCAGCTTGGCCGTAGCAACAGCTAACTATGGCTACACCTTC | CASSLAVATANYGYTF
NA | TRBJ2-7 | TRBV6-5 | TRBD2 | TGTGCCAGCAGTTACAGGACTAGCAATCCCTACGAGCAGTACTTC | CASSYRTSNPYEQYF
NA | TRBJ1-2 | TRBV21-1 | NA | TGTGCCAGCAGTCTAGTCCCCTTTACAGTCCTTAACTATGGCTACACCTTC | CASSLVPFTVLNYGYTF
NA | TRBJ2-7 | TRBV5-1 | NA | TGCGCCAGCAGCTTGGCCTCCACTAGTCCCGAGCAGTACTTC | CASSLASTSPEQYF